These 5 T cell receptor beta chains came from one sample sequenced in a study of regulatory T cells in long-lasting Graves disease. The time point is: persistent/refractory GD, antithyroid drugs over 5 years with positive TRAb. Isolated PBMC RNA provided the starting material for the TCR library. Sequencing libraries for TCR beta were prepared with iRepertoire HTBI primers and Arm-PCR of CDR3 regions. In TCRdb, the multiplex PCR reads were re-called with MiXCR into one record per CDR3 protein. Of 600,000 to 850,000 distinct CDR3 sequences listed, about 32% are singletons. The starting material was peripheral blood mononuclear cells (PBMCs), obtained when the disease was refractory, from a patient treated with antithyroid drugs. These receptors all stem from a female donor with Graves disease.

Remarks on this clonotype: At one end the junction does not follow the germline gene, possibly because of a read error. The chain couples TRBV11-2 to TRBJ2-7; 7 bases are shared with TRBD2. CDR3 length: 14 amino acids. Germline V CDR1 and CDR2: SGHAT, FQNNGV. CDR3 coding DNA: TGTGCCAGCAGCTTAGTGGGAGGGGCCTACGAGCGGTACTTC. Protein product: CASSLVGGAYERYF.

This clonotype was counted between two and nine times. The chain couples TRBV2 to TRBJ1-6; D is ambiguous. Germline V gene data show CDR1 as SNHLY and CDR2 as FYNNEI. The CDR3 sequence is 16 residues long. The ends were cut back, 2 bases at V and 0 bases at J, with 8 bases in the middle. CDR3 nucleotide sequence: TGTGCCAGCAGTGAAAGGGTTAGCTCCTATAATTCACCCCTCCACTTT. Protein: CASSERVSSYNSPLHF.

The rearrangement joins TRBV6-2 or TRBV6-3 to TRBJ2-7; 11 positions match TRBD1. Germline values: CDR1 MNHEY, CDR2 SVGEGT. This CDR3 has 15 residues. Losses at the gene ends were 2 bases for V and 3 bases for J; bases not matched to a gene: 3. The CDR3 spells CASSYRTGGSYEQYF. The CDR3 DNA is TGTGCCAGCAGTTACCGGACAGGGGGCAGCTACGAGCAGTACTTC.

This clonotype was found many times. This chain joins TRBV12-3 or TRBV12-4 and TRBJ2-4; 8 nucleotides line up with TRBD2. J lost 1 base, V lost 6 bases, and 8 bases had no gene match. CDR3 length equals 16 residues. The DNA for the CDR3 is TGTGCCAGCAGCCAGCCAGCGGGAGTTGCCAAAAACATTCAGTACTTC. It codes for CASSQPAGVAKNIQYF.

This clonotype was recorded at least ten times. The chain joins TRBV20-1 to TRBJ1-5, with 8 bases matching TRBD1. The J segment lost 2 bases and the V segment lost 1 base, leaving 7 bases of the junction unmatched. This CDR3 comprises 16 residues. Germline CDR1 DFQATT, CDR2 SNEGSKA (reference sequence). The CDR3 region has the DNA TGCAGTGCTAGAGGAGGGACAGGTACTGGCAATCAGCCCCAGCATTTT. Translation gives CSARGGTGTGNQPQHF.